These T cell receptor beta chains were read from a single sample in a study of blood T cell repertoires in COVID-19. The protocol was immunoSEQ multiplex PCR, while the TCRdb copy is restricted to in-frame clones and leaves out a portion. The sample lists some 190,000 clones, around 82% occurring once. Sequencing used peripheral blood. These receptors all come from a woman of 80 years or more with active or convalescent COVID-19. The CDR3 runs from the conserved cysteine through the conserved F or W. A D gene is named only where the DNA matches it firmly. Size is omitted from some rows. Given values are once, few, many or a class for expanded clones.

CDR3 DNA | CDR3 protein | D gene | J gene | clone size | V gene
TGCGCCAGCAGCTCCGACACGTTTGGGGAGCAGTACTTC | CASSSDTFGEQYF | - | TRBJ2-7 | few | TRBV5-1
TGTGCCAGCAGTTTGGGCCCCGTGCAAGCGGATGAGCAGTTCTTC | CASSLGPVQADEQFF | - | TRBJ2-1 | - | TRBV28
TGTGCCAGTAGTATAATAACCGGACTAGCGGGCTACAATGAGCAGTTCTTC | CASSIITGLAGYNEQFF | TRBD2 | TRBJ2-1 | - | TRBV19
TGCGCCAGCAGCTCCTCCGGGACTAGTCCGGAGACCCAGTACTTC | CASSSSGTSPETQYF | TRBD2 | TRBJ2-5 | - | TRBV5-1
TGTGCCACCCGCGGACACGGGCGAGGCTACGAGCAGTACTTC | CATRGHGRGYEQYF | - | TRBJ2-7 | - | TRBV19
TGTGCCAGTAGTAGGCCGGGAATCGGGACTGAAGCTTTCTTT | CASSRPGIGTEAFF | - | TRBJ1-1 | once | TRBV19
TGCGCCAGCAGATACAGGTGGAACTCTGGAAACACCATATATTTT | CASRYRWNSGNTIYF | - | TRBJ1-3 | few | TRBV4-1
TGTGCCAGCAGCTTATCGGGGGTAAGCTACGAGCAGTACTTC | CASSLSGVSYEQYF | - | TRBJ2-7 | - | TRBV7-8
TGCGCCAGCAGCCAAGAAGCCCTAGGAGGGGCTAATGAAAAACTGTTTTTT | CASSQEALGGANEKLFF | - | TRBJ1-4 | - | TRBV4-1
TGTGCCAGCATCCTTAGCGGGAGGGCCGGTGATGAGCAGTTCTTC | CASILSGRAGDEQFF | TRBD2 | TRBJ2-1 | - | TRBV6-6
TGTGCCAGCAGAATGACTAGCGGGACCGGCGGGGAGCTGTTTTTT | CASRMTSGTGGELFF | TRBD2 | TRBJ2-2 | few | TRBV3-1/TRBV3-2
TGTGCCAGCAGCCCACGGACAGGGGGAACCCTCTACGAGCAGTACTTC | CASSPRTGGTLYEQYF | TRBD1 | TRBJ2-7 | - | TRBV7-9
TGCGCCAGCACCAGGACTAGCGGGAGATCCCAAGAGACCCAGTACTTC | CASTRTSGRSQETQYF | TRBD2 | TRBJ2-5 | - | TRBV10-2
TGTGCCAGTAGTATATCAGGGACTCAGCAGGGCTACACCTTC | CASSISGTQQGYTF | - | TRBJ1-2 | once | TRBV19
TGTGCCAGCAGCCAGATGGGGGGGCTCCCTGAAGCTTTCTTT | CASSQMGGLPEAFF | - | TRBJ1-1 | - | TRBV3-1/TRBV3-2
TGCAGCGTTGAGGGAGGGAGCAGGGTCGATACGCAGTATTTT | CSVEGGSRVDTQYF | TRBD2 | TRBJ2-3 | - | TRBV29-1
TGTGCCAGCAGACTCCTATCGCGGGGATTCACAGATACGCAGTATTTT | CASRLLSRGFTDTQYF | - | TRBJ2-3 | - | TRBV28
TGCGCCAGCAGCTTGAGCAGCGTCTCCTACAATGAGCAGTTCTTC | CASSLSSVSYNEQFF | - | TRBJ2-1 | - | TRBV5-1
TGTGCCAGCAGCAAGGACAGGGGACCCTACGAGCAGTACTTC | CASSKDRGPYEQYF | TRBD1 | TRBJ2-7 | - | TRBV7-6
TGTGCCAGTACTTCAGACATCTCTGGAAACACCATATATTTT | CASTSDISGNTIYF | - | TRBJ1-3 | - | TRBV19
TGCGCCAGCAGCCAAGGCCCAGTAATATATGGCTACACCTTC | CASSQGPVIYGYTF | - | TRBJ1-2 | - | TRBV4-1
TGTGCCAGCAGCTTAACGACCGGGGACTATGGCTACACCTTC | CASSLTTGDYGYTF | - | TRBJ1-2 | - | TRBV7-6
TGTGCCAGCAGTTACGTGGGAGGGTCTAATGAAAAACTGTTTTTT | CASSYVGGSNEKLFF | - | TRBJ1-4 | - | TRBV6-5
TGCGCCAGCAGCCTTCTGGGACAGTTCTCTGGAAACACCATATATTTT | CASSLLGQFSGNTIYF | TRBD1 | TRBJ1-3 | - | TRBV5-1
TGTGCCACCAGTGGGACAGCTAACTATGGCTACACCTTC | CATSGTANYGYTF | - | TRBJ1-2 | - | TRBV24-1
TGTGCCAGCAGCGTTAAGGACGGGATCTACGAGCAGTACTTC | CASSVKDGIYEQYF | - | TRBJ2-7 | - | TRBV9
TGTGCCAGCAGCCAAAGCGGGTTTCCAGATACGCAGTATTTT | CASSQSGFPDTQYF | - | TRBJ2-3 | - | TRBV6-5
TGTGCCAGCAGTGAATATCGGGGGGATAATGAAAAACTGTTTTTT | CASSEYRGDNEKLFF | - | TRBJ1-4 | - | TRBV25-1
TGTGCCAGCAGTTTTAGATGGCGGGAGGGCCCAGATACGCAGTATTTT | CASSFRWREGPDTQYF | TRBD2 | TRBJ2-3 | - | TRBV27
TGTGCCAGCAGCCTCAGGGGGTTGGATAATTCACCCCTCCACTTT | CASSLRGLDNSPLHF | TRBD1 | TRBJ1-6 | - | TRBV2
TGCGCCAGCAGCTTGGATTGGCGGCCTCAAGAGACCCAGTACTTC | CASSLDWRPQETQYF | - | TRBJ2-5 | - | TRBV5-1
TGCGCCAGCAGCTTTAGGACAGGGGATGAAGCTTTCTTT | CASSFRTGDEAFF | TRBD1 | TRBJ1-1 | - | TRBV5-1
TGTGCCACCAGCAGAGCAGGGCCTGGAAACACCATATATTTT | CATSRAGPGNTIYF | - | TRBJ1-3 | - | TRBV15
TGTGCCAGCAGCCGCCAGATTGGAAACACCATATATTTT | CASSRQIGNTIYF | - | TRBJ1-3 | - | TRBV6-5
TGTGCCAGCGTAGGGCTAGCGGGAGTTCACCACTACAATGAGCAGTTCTTC | CASVGLAGVHHYNEQFF | TRBD2 | TRBJ2-1 | - | TRBV5-8
TGTGCCACCAGCCGTGACATCTCTGGGGCCAACGTCCTGACTTTC | CATSRDISGANVLTF | - | TRBJ2-6 | - | TRBV15
TGCGCCAGCAGCTTGGCCCCTCAGGGGACCCCCCTCTCCTACGAGCAGTACTTC | CASSLAPQGTPLSYEQYF | - | TRBJ2-7 | - | TRBV5-1
TGTGCCAGCCACTTCCCTAGCGGGACCCAGTACTTC | CASHFPSGTQYF | TRBD2 | TRBJ2-5 | - | TRBV2
TGTGCCAGCAGCTTCTCGTCGGCGGGCTTCTCCTACGAGCAGTACTTC | CASSFSSAGFSYEQYF | - | TRBJ2-7 | - | TRBV7-2
TGCGCCAGCAGCTTTCGTTCCGGACAGATGTACGAGCAGTACTTC | CASSFRSGQMYEQYF | - | TRBJ2-7 | - | TRBV5-1
TGTGCCAGCAGTTTAGCCGGGACAGGGGGCTTACAGCAGTACTTC | CASSLAGTGGLQQYF | TRBD1 | TRBJ2-7 | - | TRBV28
TGTGCCAGCAGCTTACGGACAGGGCCCGAGCAGTACTTC | CASSLRTGPEQYF | TRBD1 | TRBJ2-7 | - | TRBV7-8
TGTGCCAGCACCTACAGGGGGGGACCAGGTGAAAAACTGTTTTTT | CASTYRGGPGEKLFF | TRBD1 | TRBJ1-4 | - | TRBV6-5
TGTGCCAGCACCCGAGAGTTGTGGACCGGGGAGCTGTTTTTT | CASTRELWTGELFF | - | TRBJ2-2 | - | TRBV6-5
TGTGCCACCAGTGATTTACCGGGACTAGCGGGAGTAAGTGAGCAGTTCTTC | CATSDLPGLAGVSEQFF | TRBD2 | TRBJ2-1 | - | TRBV24-1
TGTGCCAGCAGCTCACAGGGCCATGGCTACACCTTC | CASSSQGHGYTF | - | TRBJ1-2 | - | TRBV28
TGTGCCAGCAGAGAGGACAGGGCCTTTCTAGATCAGCCCCAGCATTTT | CASREDRAFLDQPQHF | TRBD1 | TRBJ1-5 | - | TRBV2